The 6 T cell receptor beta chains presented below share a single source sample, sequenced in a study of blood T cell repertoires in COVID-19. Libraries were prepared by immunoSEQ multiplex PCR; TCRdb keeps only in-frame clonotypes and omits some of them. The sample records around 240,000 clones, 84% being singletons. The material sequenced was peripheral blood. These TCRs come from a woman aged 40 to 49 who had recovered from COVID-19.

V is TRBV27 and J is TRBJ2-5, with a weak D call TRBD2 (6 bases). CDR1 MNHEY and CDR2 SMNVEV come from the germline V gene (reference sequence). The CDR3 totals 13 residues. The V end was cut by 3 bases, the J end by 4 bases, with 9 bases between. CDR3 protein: CASSFLGGETQYF. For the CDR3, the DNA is TGTGCCAGCAGTTTTCTGGGGGGAGAGACCCAGTACTTC.

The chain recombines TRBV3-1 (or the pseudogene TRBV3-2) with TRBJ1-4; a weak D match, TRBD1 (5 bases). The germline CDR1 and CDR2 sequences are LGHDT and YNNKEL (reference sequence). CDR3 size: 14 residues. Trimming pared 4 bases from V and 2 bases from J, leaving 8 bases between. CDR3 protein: CASSPRQTNEKLFF. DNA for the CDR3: TGTGCCAGCAGCCCTCGACAGACTAATGAAAAACTGTTTTTT.

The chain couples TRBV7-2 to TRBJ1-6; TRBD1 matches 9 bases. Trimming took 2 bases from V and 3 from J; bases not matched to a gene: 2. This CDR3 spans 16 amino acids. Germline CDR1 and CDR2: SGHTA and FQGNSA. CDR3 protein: CASSLRTGDYNSPLHF. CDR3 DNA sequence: TGTGCCAGCAGCTTAAGGACAGGGGACTATAATTCACCCCTCCACTTT.

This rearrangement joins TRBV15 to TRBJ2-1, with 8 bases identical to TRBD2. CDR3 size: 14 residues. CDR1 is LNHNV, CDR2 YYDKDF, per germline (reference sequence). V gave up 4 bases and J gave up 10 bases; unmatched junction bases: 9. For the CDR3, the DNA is TGTGCCACCAGCACCACCGGGAAGCGGGGGGAGCAGTTCTTC. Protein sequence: CATSTTGKRGEQFF.

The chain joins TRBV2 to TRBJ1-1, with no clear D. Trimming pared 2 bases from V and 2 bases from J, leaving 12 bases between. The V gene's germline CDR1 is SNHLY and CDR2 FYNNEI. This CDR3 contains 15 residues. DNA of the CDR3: TGTGCCAGCAGTGAATTTGGTGCGGAAAACACTGAAGCTTTCTTT. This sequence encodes CASSEFGAENTEAFF.

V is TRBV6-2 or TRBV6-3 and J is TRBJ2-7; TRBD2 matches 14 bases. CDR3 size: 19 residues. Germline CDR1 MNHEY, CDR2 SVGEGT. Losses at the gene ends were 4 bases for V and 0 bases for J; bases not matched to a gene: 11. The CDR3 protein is CASSSGTSGGPNSSYEQYF. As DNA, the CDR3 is TGTGCCAGCAGTTCCGGGACTAGCGGGGGACCTAATAGCTCCTACGAGCAGTACTTC.